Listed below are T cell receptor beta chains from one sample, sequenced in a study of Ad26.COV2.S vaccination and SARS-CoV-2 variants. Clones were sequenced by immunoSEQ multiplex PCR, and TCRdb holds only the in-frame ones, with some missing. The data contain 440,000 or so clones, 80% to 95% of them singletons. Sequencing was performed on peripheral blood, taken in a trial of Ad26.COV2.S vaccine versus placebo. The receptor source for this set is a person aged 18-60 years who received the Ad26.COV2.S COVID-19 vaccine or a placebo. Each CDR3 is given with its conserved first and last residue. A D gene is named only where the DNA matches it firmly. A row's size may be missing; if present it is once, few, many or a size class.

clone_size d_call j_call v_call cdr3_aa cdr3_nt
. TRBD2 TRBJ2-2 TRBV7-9 CASSPRPGGQSGELFF TGTGCCAGCAGCCCCCGACCGGGGGGGCAGTCCGGGGAGCTGTTTTTT
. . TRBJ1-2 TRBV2 CASSIAGYTF TGTGCCAGCAGCATCGCAGGCTACACCTTC
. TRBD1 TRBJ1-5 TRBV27 CASSKQGSTENQPQHF TGTGCCAGCAGCAAACAGGGGTCCACCGAAAATCAGCCCCAGCATTTT
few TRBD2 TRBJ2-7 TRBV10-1 CASSDWTRPYEQYF TGCGCCAGCAGTGACTGGACTAGGCCCTACGAGCAGTACTTC
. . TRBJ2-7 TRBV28 CASSSRSVIYEQYF TGTGCCAGCAGTTCCCGGTCCGTCATCTACGAGCAGTACTTC
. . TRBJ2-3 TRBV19 CASSMDTISTDTQYF TGTGCCAGTAGTATGGACACGATTAGCACAGATACGCAGTATTTT
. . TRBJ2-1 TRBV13 CASSHRDPYNEQFF TGTGCCAGCAGCCACCGGGACCCCTACAATGAGCAGTTCTTC
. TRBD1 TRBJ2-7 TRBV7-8 CASSSGQGPHEQYF TGTGCCAGCAGCTCCGGACAGGGACCGCACGAGCAGTACTTC
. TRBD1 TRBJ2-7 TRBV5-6 CASSFSQGGEQYF TGTGCCAGCAGCTTTTCACAGGGGGGCGAGCAGTACTTC
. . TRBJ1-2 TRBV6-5 CASSSRTGANYGYTF TGTGCCAGCAGTTCCAGGACCGGCGCTAACTATGGCTACACCTTC
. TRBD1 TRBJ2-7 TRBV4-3 CASSQVGQGAGEQYF TGCGCCAGCAGCCAAGTAGGACAGGGGGCCGGCGAGCAGTACTTC
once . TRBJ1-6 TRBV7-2 CASSNNQGLRNSPLHF TGTGCCAGCAGCAATAACCAGGGATTACGGAATTCACCCCTCCACTTT
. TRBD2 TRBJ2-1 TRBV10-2 CASRGLAGSRNEQFF TGCGCCAGCAGGGGACTAGCGGGGTCGAGAAATGAGCAGTTCTTC
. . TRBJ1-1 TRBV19 CASSPSGDTEAFF TGTGCCAGTAGCCCATCAGGGGACACTGAAGCTTTCTTT
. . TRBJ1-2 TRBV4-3 CASSQDLRSLTSGYTF TGCGCCAGCAGCCAAGATCTCAGGTCGCTGACTTCTGGCTACACCTTC
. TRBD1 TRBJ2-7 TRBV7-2 CASSFAGQGAAYEQYF TGTGCCAGCAGCTTCGCGGGACAGGGGGCGGCCTACGAGCAGTACTTC
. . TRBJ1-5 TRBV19 CASFNGGNQPQHF TGTGCCAGTTTTAACGGGGGCAATCAGCCCCAGCATTTT
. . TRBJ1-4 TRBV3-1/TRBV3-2 CASSPTRVDEKLFF TGTGCCAGCAGCCCCACCCGAGTTGATGAAAAACTGTTTTTT
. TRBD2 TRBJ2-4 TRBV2 CASSGASGGLAKNIQYF TGTGCCAGCAGTGGGGCTAGCGGGGGCTTAGCCAAAAACATTCAGTACTTC
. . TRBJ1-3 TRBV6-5 CASRKDGGNTIYF TGTGCCAGCAGGAAAGACGGTGGAAACACCATATATTTT
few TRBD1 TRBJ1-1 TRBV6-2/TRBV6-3 CASSYGGTGRTEAFF TGTGCCAGCAGTTACGGGGGGACAGGGAGGACTGAAGCTTTCTTT
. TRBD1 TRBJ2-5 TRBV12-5 CASGLVLLGTGGAETQYF TGTGCTAGTGGTTTGGTACTTTTAGGGACAGGGGGCGCGGAGACCCAGTACTTC
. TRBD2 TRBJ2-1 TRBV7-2 CASRSSGGTFYNEQFF TGTGCCAGCAGATCTAGCGGGGGGACATTCTACAATGAGCAGTTCTTC
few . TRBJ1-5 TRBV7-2 CASRLDRTAGPQHF TGTGCCAGCAGACTCGACAGAACTGCGGGGCCCCAGCATTTT
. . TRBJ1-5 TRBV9 CASSASWGFRTQPQHF TGTGCCAGCAGCGCCAGCTGGGGTTTCCGGACGCAGCCCCAGCATTTT
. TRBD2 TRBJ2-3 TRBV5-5 CASSLTLAGAGSTDTQYF TGTGCCAGCAGCTTGACACTAGCGGGGGCCGGAAGCACAGATACGCAGTATTTT
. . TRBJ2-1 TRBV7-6 CASSLAKRYTYNEQFF TGTGCCAGCAGCTTAGCGAAGAGGTACACCTACAATGAGCAGTTCTTC
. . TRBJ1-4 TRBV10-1 CASSESTTNEKLFF TGCGCCAGCAGTGAGAGTACAACTAATGAAAAACTGTTTTTT
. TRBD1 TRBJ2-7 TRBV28 CASSFTGTGGYEQYF TGTGCCAGCAGTTTTACCGGGACAGGGGGCTACGAGCAGTACTTC
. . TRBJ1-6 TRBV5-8 CASSYLQENSPLHF TGTGCCAGCAGCTACCTTCAAGAGAATTCACCCCTCCACTTT
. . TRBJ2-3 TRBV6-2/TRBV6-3 CASSYQYRADTQYF TGTGCCAGCAGTTACCAATATCGGGCAGATACGCAGTATTTT
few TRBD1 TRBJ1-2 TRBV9 CASSVGDRVRYTF TGTGCCAGCAGCGTAGGGGACAGGGTACGCTACACCTTC
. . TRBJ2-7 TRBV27 CASSLAGTSYEQYF TGTGCCAGCAGTTTAGCGGGGACTTCCTACGAGCAGTACTTC
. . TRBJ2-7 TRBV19 CASSLATRTEQYF TGTGCCAGTAGCCTCGCGACTAGAACCGAGCAGTACTTC
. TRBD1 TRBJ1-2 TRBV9 CASSAEDRAVGYTF TGTGCCAGCAGCGCCGAGGACAGGGCTGTAGGCTACACCTTC
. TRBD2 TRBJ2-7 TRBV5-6 CASSLGGGGSWEQYF TGTGCCAGCAGCTTGGGTGGCGGGGGGTCGTGGGAGCAGTACTTC
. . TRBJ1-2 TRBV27 CASSLKDTGVYGYTF TGTGCCAGCAGTTTAAAGGACACTGGTGTCTATGGCTACACCTTC
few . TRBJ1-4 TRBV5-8 CASRQPGTRLTNEKLFF TGTGCCAGCAGACAGCCGGGGACGCGTTTGACTAATGAAAAACTGTTTTTT
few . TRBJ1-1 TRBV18 CASSTKGDTEAFF TGTGCCAGCTCAACAAAAGGCGACACTGAAGCTTTCTTT
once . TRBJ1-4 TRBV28 CASSPNLPKGEKLFF TGTGCCAGCAGCCCCAACCTACCCAAGGGTGAAAAACTGTTTTTT
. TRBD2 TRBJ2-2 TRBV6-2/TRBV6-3 CASSYKTSGGLANTGELFF TGTGCCAGCAGTTACAAGACTAGCGGGGGCCTCGCGAACACCGGGGAGCTGTTTTTT
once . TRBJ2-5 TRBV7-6 CASSLAGVNQETQYF TGTGCCAGCAGCTTAGCGGGGGTAAACCAAGAGACCCAGTACTTC
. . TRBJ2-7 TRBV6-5 CASSYSSGGYEQYF TGTGCCAGCAGTTACTCGTCTGGAGGCTACGAGCAGTACTTC
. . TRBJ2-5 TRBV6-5 CASSPPGIGGTQYF TGTGCCAGCAGTCCGCCCGGGATTGGCGGGACCCAGTACTTC
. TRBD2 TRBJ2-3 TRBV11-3 CASSLRTSGPPDTQYF TGTGCCAGCAGCTTACGGACTAGCGGGCCCCCGGATACGCAGTATTTT
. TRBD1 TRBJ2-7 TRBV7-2 CASSPRQGASYEQYF TGTGCCAGCAGCCCCCGGCAGGGGGCTTCCTACGAGCAGTACTTC
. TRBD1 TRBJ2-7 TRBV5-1 CASSLAQGPYEQYF TGCGCCAGCAGCTTGGCACAGGGGCCCTACGAGCAGTACTTC
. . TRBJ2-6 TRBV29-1 CSVRTSLSGANVLTF TGCAGCGTCCGGACAAGCCTTTCTGGGGCCAACGTCCTGACTTTC
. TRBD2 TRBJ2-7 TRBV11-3 CASSPSETRSGGPYEQYF TGTGCCAGCAGCCCATCCGAGACTCGGAGCGGGGGCCCCTACGAGCAGTACTTC
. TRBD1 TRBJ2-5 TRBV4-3 CASSQDGTGQETQYF TGCGCCAGCAGCCAAGACGGGACAGGACAAGAGACCCAGTACTTC
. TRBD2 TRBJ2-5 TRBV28 CASRARGANYLSQETQYF TGTGCCTCCCGGGCGCGGGGGGCCAACTACCTTTCCCAAGAGACCCAGTACTTC
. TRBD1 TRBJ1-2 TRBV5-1 CASCPRFAGQSLYGYTF TGCGCCAGCTGCCCTCGGTTCGCGGGACAGAGCCTCTATGGCTACACCTTC
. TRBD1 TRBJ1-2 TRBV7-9 CASSPSQGQGSYGYTF TGTGCCAGCAGCCCAAGCCAGGGACAGGGCAGCTATGGCTACACCTTC
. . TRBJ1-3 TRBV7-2 CATSSGSAGNTIYF TGTGCCACCTCGTCCGGGAGCGCTGGAAACACCATATATTTT
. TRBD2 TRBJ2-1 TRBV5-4 CASSGFGGGAYEQFF TGTGCCAGCAGTGGCTTTGGCGGGGGGGCCTATGAGCAGTTCTTC
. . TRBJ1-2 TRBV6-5 CASSSQGPGGYTF TGTGCCAGCAGCAGTCAGGGGCCGGGCGGCTACACCTTC
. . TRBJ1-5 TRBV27 CASSPSARQPQHF TGTGCCAGCAGTCCCTCCGCCCGACAGCCCCAGCATTTT